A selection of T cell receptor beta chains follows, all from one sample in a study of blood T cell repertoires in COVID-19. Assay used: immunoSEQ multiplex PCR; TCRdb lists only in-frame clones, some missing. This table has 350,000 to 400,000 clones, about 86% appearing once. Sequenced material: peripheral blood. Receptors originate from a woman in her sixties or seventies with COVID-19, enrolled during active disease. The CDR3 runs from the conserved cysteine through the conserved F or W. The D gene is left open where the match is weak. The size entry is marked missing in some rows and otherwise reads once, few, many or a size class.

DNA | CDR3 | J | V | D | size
TGTGCCAGCAGTTACTCTAGGCTAGCTCCAGATACGCAGTATTTT | CASSYSRLAPDTQYF | TRBJ2-3 | TRBV6-5 | . | .
TGCGCCAGCAGCTTGCAGGGGACTAGCATAGCCGAGCAGTACTTC | CASSLQGTSIAEQYF | TRBJ2-7 | TRBV5-1 | TRBD2 | .
TGCGCCAGCAGCCTCAACAGTAATAGCAATCAGCCCCAGCATTTT | CASSLNSNSNQPQHF | TRBJ1-5 | TRBV5-1 | . | .
TGCGCCAGCAGCCTCCGGCAGCTAACTAGCGGGGGCTTCCAAGAGACCCAGTACTTC | CASSLRQLTSGGFQETQYF | TRBJ2-5 | TRBV4-1 | TRBD2 | .
TGTGCCAGCAGTTTGGCGGACAGGAACACAGATACGCAGTATTTT | CASSLADRNTDTQYF | TRBJ2-3 | TRBV27 | TRBD1 | .
TGTGCCAGCAGCTTAGGGACAGGGAGGAATCAGCCCCAGCATTTT | CASSLGTGRNQPQHF | TRBJ1-5 | TRBV7-8 | TRBD1 | .
TGTGCCAGCACCCTAGACAGCGCCTACGAGCAGTACTTC | CASTLDSAYEQYF | TRBJ2-7 | TRBV6-5 | . | few
TGTGCCAGCAGCTTCCCGGGGGGGACCTACAATGAGCAGTTCTTC | CASSFPGGTYNEQFF | TRBJ2-1 | TRBV7-2 | TRBD2 | .
TGTGCCAGCAGCCCAGGACAGGGAGAGACCCAGTACTTC | CASSPGQGETQYF | TRBJ2-5 | TRBV11-2 | TRBD1 | .
TGTGCCAGCAGCATCGACAGGTACAATGAGCAGTTCTTC | CASSIDRYNEQFF | TRBJ2-1 | TRBV7-3 | . | .
TGTGCCAGCAGACCGACTAGCGGGGCTAAAGAGACCCAGTACTTC | CASRPTSGAKETQYF | TRBJ2-5 | TRBV7-7 | TRBD2 | once
TGTGCCAGCAGCCAAGACGCAGGCCGCCCTGGAAACACCATATATTTT | CASSQDAGRPGNTIYF | TRBJ1-3 | TRBV4-2 | . | .
TGTGCCTGGAGTGACGCGCGGGTAGGGGGCGAAAAACTGTTTTTT | CAWSDARVGGEKLFF | TRBJ1-4 | TRBV30 | TRBD1 | .
TGTGCCTGGGGCGGCGGGGGTATCTCTGGGGCCAACGTCCTGACTTTC | CAWGGGGISGANVLTF | TRBJ2-6 | TRBV30 | TRBD2 | .
TGTGCCAGCAGTAACCTCGGGACAGGGGATGAAAAACTGTTTTTT | CASSNLGTGDEKLFF | TRBJ1-4 | TRBV7-9 | TRBD1 | .
TGCGCCAGCAGCAAAGGCCGGAAAGCGGGGGCCCTTTTCGCAGATACGCAGTATTTT | CASSKGRKAGALFADTQYF | TRBJ2-3 | TRBV5-1 | TRBD2 | .
TGTGCCAGCAGTGTTTTCCACCCGAGACAGGGTCCCTACGAGCAGTACTTC | CASSVFHPRQGPYEQYF | TRBJ2-7 | TRBV6-1 | TRBD1 | few
TGTGCCAGCAGCTTAGCCTTATCCCGTCTAGAGACCCAGTACTTC | CASSLALSRLETQYF | TRBJ2-5 | TRBV11-2 | . | .
TGTGCCAGCAGCGTATACAGAGCCACTGAAGCTTTCTTT | CASSVYRATEAFF | TRBJ1-1 | TRBV9 | . | .
TGTGCCAGCAGTTATAGCGGGGGGGCGAATGAGCAGTTCTTC | CASSYSGGANEQFF | TRBJ2-1 | TRBV27 | TRBD2 | .
TGTGCCAGCAGCTTACCAGGGGGATTGAACACTGAAGCTTTCTTT | CASSLPGGLNTEAFF | TRBJ1-1 | TRBV7-2 | TRBD1 | few
TGCGCCAGCAGCTTGGCAGGGCAGGGCTACTATGGCTACACCTTC | CASSLAGQGYYGYTF | TRBJ1-2 | TRBV5-1 | . | .
TGTGCCAGCAGCTTGGACGCCAGCTCCTACAATGAGCAGTTCTTC | CASSLDASSYNEQFF | TRBJ2-1 | TRBV5-5 | . | .
TGTGCCTGCCTACAGCAGGGGACGAACACTGAAGCTTTCTTT | CACLQQGTNTEAFF | TRBJ1-1 | TRBV30 | . | .
TGTGCCAGCAGTCTCGGGACAGTCTACGAGCAGTACTTC | CASSLGTVYEQYF | TRBJ2-7 | TRBV6-5 | TRBD1 | .
TGTGCCAGCAGTTTACCATTCTACAATGAGCAGTTCTTC | CASSLPFYNEQFF | TRBJ2-1 | TRBV28 | . | once
TGTGCCAGCAGCTCCAGGGGGGTGATAGATACGCAGTATTTT | CASSSRGVIDTQYF | TRBJ2-3 | TRBV7-2 | . | .
TGTGCCAGCAGCTCTCCCTGGACTAGCGGGCCCCAAGAGACCCAGTACTTC | CASSSPWTSGPQETQYF | TRBJ2-5 | TRBV11-3 | TRBD2 | .
TGTGCCAGCAGCTCAGGACAGAACTATGGCTACACCTTC | CASSSGQNYGYTF | TRBJ1-2 | TRBV7-2 | . | .
TGCGCCAGCAGCCAAGGTGTAAGACTAGCGGGGGTATATGAGCAGTTCTTC | CASSQGVRLAGVYEQFF | TRBJ2-1 | TRBV4-3 | TRBD2 | .
TGTGCCACCAGTGGCGGTAGCGGGTATGGCACAGATACGCAGTATTTT | CATSGGSGYGTDTQYF | TRBJ2-3 | TRBV24-1 | TRBD2 | .
TGTGCCAGCAGGGGCCCTAGCAATCAGCCCCAGCATTTT | CASRGPSNQPQHF | TRBJ1-5 | TRBV2 | . | .
TGTGCCAGCAGTTACCCAGGGATAGGGGACACTGAAGCTTTCTTT | CASSYPGIGDTEAFF | TRBJ1-1 | TRBV6-5 | . | many
TGCGCCAGCAGCCAAGTCTTCGGACTAGCCCAAGAGACCCAGTACTTC | CASSQVFGLAQETQYF | TRBJ2-5 | TRBV4-1 | TRBD2 | .
TGCGCCAGCAGCTTGGACCAGGGGGCACGGGGCTACACCTTC | CASSLDQGARGYTF | TRBJ1-2 | TRBV5-1 | TRBD1 | .
TGTGCCAGCAGTAAAACAGGGGGGAATCAGCCCCAGCATTTT | CASSKTGGNQPQHF | TRBJ1-5 | TRBV6-5 | TRBD1 | once
TGTGCCAGCAGTTCCCGTGAGGGCCCCCGTGTCAATCAGCCCCAGCATTTT | CASSSREGPRVNQPQHF | TRBJ1-5 | TRBV6-2/TRBV6-3 | . | .
TGTGCCAGCAGTGAACTGGGGAGGACTGGCTACACCTTC | CASSELGRTGYTF | TRBJ1-2 | TRBV25-1 | . | few
TGTGCCAGCAGCTTGTCGGGGGACGGTTCACCCCTCCACTTT | CASSLSGDGSPLHF | TRBJ1-6 | TRBV7-3 | . | .
TGTGCCAGCAGCTTGACGCTGGGAGAAACTAATGAAAAACTGTTTTTT | CASSLTLGETNEKLFF | TRBJ1-4 | TRBV5-4 | . | .
TGCGCCAGCAGTGCAAGGACAGGGAGCTCCTACGAGCAGTACTTC | CASSARTGSSYEQYF | TRBJ2-7 | TRBV10-1 | TRBD1 | .
TGTGCCAGCAGCGCCGGGGAAAGGCAGCCCCAGCATTTT | CASSAGERQPQHF | TRBJ1-5 | TRBV11-3 | . | .
TGTGCCAGCAGCTCGGGACAGAGCATCAATGAAAAACTGTTTTTT | CASSSGQSINEKLFF | TRBJ1-4 | TRBV7-9 | TRBD1 | .
TGTGCCACGGGACTGGGACTAGCATCCTACGAGCAGTACTTC | CATGLGLASYEQYF | TRBJ2-7 | TRBV6-5 | TRBD2 | .
TGTGCCAGCAGCTTAGTATCCAGGGGCAAAACTTTCTTT | CASSLVSRGKTFF | TRBJ1-1 | TRBV7-2 | . | .
TGTGCCAGCAGCTTTGAGACAGGGAACTCTGGAAACACCATATATTTT | CASSFETGNSGNTIYF | TRBJ1-3 | TRBV5-4 | TRBD1 | .
TGCGCCAGCAGCCCCCCCGGGACTAGCGGGGGGAATGAGCAGTTCTTC | CASSPPGTSGGNEQFF | TRBJ2-1 | TRBV5-1 | TRBD2 | .
TGCGCCAGCAGCTTACGACAGGGGAACACCGGGGAGCTGTTTTTT | CASSLRQGNTGELFF | TRBJ2-2 | TRBV5-1 | TRBD1 | .
TGCGCCAGCAGTACCGGGACACAGCCTGAAGCTTTCTTT | CASSTGTQPEAFF | TRBJ1-1 | TRBV5-1 | . | .
TGTGCCAGCAGTTGGGACAGGGGGAATCAGCCCCAGCATTTT | CASSWDRGNQPQHF | TRBJ1-5 | TRBV6-4 | TRBD1 | .
TGCGCCAGCAGCCAAGAAAGAGTCCTCTCTGGAAACACCATATATTTT | CASSQERVLSGNTIYF | TRBJ1-3 | TRBV4-1 | . | .
TGTGCCAGCAGTTTAGCGGCCTATGGCTACACCTTC | CASSLAAYGYTF | TRBJ1-2 | TRBV12-3/TRBV12-4 | . | .
TGTGCCAGCAGCTTAGATCTGGGCCCCCGGTCCCCCGGGGAGCTGTTTTTT | CASSLDLGPRSPGELFF | TRBJ2-2 | TRBV11-3 | . | .
TGTGCCAGCAGCCTACAGGGAGCCAACTACGAGCAGTACTTC | CASSLQGANYEQYF | TRBJ2-7 | TRBV5-8 | . | .
TGTGCCTTCAGGGGGACAACTATAAATGGCTACACCTTC | CAFRGTTINGYTF | TRBJ1-2 | TRBV10-3 | TRBD1 | .